This TCR beta chain comes out of a study of cytomegalovirus exposure and HLA in healthy donors. In regard to this clone: The antigen remains unidentified.

The donors gave bone marrow, and they were healthy. The primer mix had 60 Vbeta and 13 Jbeta primers. Measured with immunoSEQ multiplex PCR; TCRdb has only the in-frame clones, and not every one. The repertoire holds 200,000 or so clones, 80% to 85% seen once, with approximately 6.5% in the top ten. V was pared by 3 bases and J by 3 bases, with 12 bases between. Germline V lookup: CDR1 KGHSH, CDR2 LQKENI. The CDR3 has 14 residues. General study findings and limits: Prediction of most subjects' HLA-A and HLA-B alleles by TCR beta sequences was reportedly accurate. Most TCR beta V segments were productive about 90% or about 30% of the time in an earlier analysis. Later analysis showed most CMV-associated TCR beta chains appearing HLA-restricted.

The TCR originated in a woman aged 45-59 years in good health and CMV-seropositive. Sequencing used PBMCs. V is TRBV18 and J is TRBJ2-7; D possibly corresponds to TRBD2 (5 bases). This chain's CDR3 is CASSPTGIVYEQYF. The CDR3 nucleotides read TGTGCCAGCTCACCGACGGGGATCGTCTACGAGCAGTACTTC.